The entry that follows covers one TCR beta chain sequence. TCRdb processed the 5' RACE reads anew with MiXCR; each CDR3 protein has one entry. The sample consists of 55,000 to 70,000 distinct CDR3 sequences, about 6.6% of them appearing once. These data come from a study of spatial heterogeneity in lung cancer. The sample's time point: sample taken at primary tumor resection. The V and J ends lost 2 bases and 1 base respectively, with 11 bases between them. The CDR3 spans 15 residues. The J gene is TRBJ1-1, the V gene TRBV12-3 or TRBV12-4; D is uncertain. The TCR originated in a female donor with early-stage non-small cell lung cancer. Here the sequenced sample was PBMCs, taken at surgery. Here the CDR3 DNA reads TGTGCCAGCAGTTTAACTGGGGATACGAACACTGAAGCTTTCTTT. Encoded protein: CASSLTGDTNTEAFF.